Described below is a single T cell receptor (beta chain) sequence and its context. Antigen specificity is unknown. Germline CDR1 SGDLS, CDR2 YYNGEE. The CDR3 loop spans 15 amino acids. Trimming removed 0 bases at V and 7 bases at J, with 13 bases between. This specimen comes from a study of shared clonotypes between healthy human individuals. Points from the study as a whole: For sorted subsets, rarefaction showed incomplete sequencing despite large depth.

Every subset's genomic DNA went evenly onto several immunoSEQ plates. TCRdb's copy holds only in-frame clones and misses some; the assay was immunoSEQ multiplex PCR. Counted here are more than 2 million clones, approximately 95% occurring once; the ten biggest clones make up approximately 0.13%. Sequencing was done on a sample of naive CD4+ T cells sorted from blood. Subset given: CD45RA+ positively selected. The sequence derives from a man aged 18 to 30 in good health. The chain is built from TRBV9 and TRBJ2-2; D gene ambiguous. This CDR3 is CASSVALDFGGELFF. CDR3 DNA: TGTGCCAGCAGCGTAGCATTAGACTTCGGCGGGGAGCTGTTTTTT.